These 17 T cell receptor beta chains were sequenced from one sample in a study of Ad26.COV2.S vaccination and SARS-CoV-2 variants. Indicated treatment: about 20 received Ad26.COV2.S at low or high dose, single or two shots; about 5 received placebo; per-sample allocation not given. Day 63 following the first vaccine or placebo injection was when the samples were taken. The protocol was immunoSEQ multiplex PCR, while the TCRdb copy is restricted to in-frame clones and leaves out a portion. The sample yields a few hundred thousand clones, approximately 90% seen once. Sequencing was performed on peripheral blood, taken in a trial of Ad26.COV2.S vaccine versus placebo. The receptor set was obtained from a person between 18 and 60 years old who received the Ad26.COV2.S COVID-19 vaccine or a placebo.

For this clone: Different DNA sequences within this sample yield the same CDR3. V gene TRBV18 combines with J gene TRBJ1-4; D gene uncertain. This CDR3 is 14 amino acids long. Per germline, CDR1 KGHSH and CDR2 LQKENI. With 3 bases removed from V and 4 bases from J, the gap between germline ends came to 9 bases. The CDR3 sequence: CASSPAGGNEKLFF. Written as DNA, the CDR3 is TGTGCCAGCTCACCGGCGGGCGGTAATGAAAAACTGTTTTTT.

The chain employs TRBV19 and TRBJ2-1; D is perhaps TRBD1 (6 bases). CDR3 length: 17 residues. Germline CDR1 reads LNHDA; CDR2 reads SQIVND (reference sequence). Trimming left V 7 bases short and J 8 bases short, with 27 bases between. The CDR3 coding sequence is TGTGCCAGTAAACTCTCCGGGACAAGGTCAACTTGGGATGAGCAGTTCTTC. Its translation is CASKLSGTRSTWDEQFF.

As to this clone: Within the sample, other DNA sequences also encode this same CDR3. This sequence joins TRBV19 and TRBJ2-1; D uncertain. Trimming took off 2 bases at V and 0 bases at J, with 2 bases between the two ends. This CDR3 has 13 residues. CDR1 and CDR2 (germline): LNHDA, SQIVND (reference sequence). The CDR3 sequence is CASSISSYNEQFF. The CDR3 region has the DNA TGTGCCAGTAGTATAAGCTCCTACAATGAGCAGTTCTTC. Complete variable domain (other parts from reference TRBV19 and TRBJ2-1): DGGITQSPKYLFRKEGQNVTLSCEQNLNHDAMYWYRQDPGQGLRLIYYSQIVNDFQKGDIAEGYSVSREKKESFPLTVTSAQKNPTAFYLCASSISSYNEQFFGPGTRLTVL.

The V gene is TRBV4-1, the J gene TRBJ2-7; perhaps TRBD2 as D (6 bases). CDR3 size: 15 residues. Germline V CDR1 and CDR2: MGHRA, YSYEKL. Trimming took 4 bases from V and 1 from J, leaving 14 bases between them. The CDR3 nucleotides read TGCGCCAGCAGCCCCGTGGGGGGAGGTTCCTACGAGCAGTACTTC. It is translated as CASSPVGGGSYEQYF.

The rearrangement joins TRBV2 to TRBJ2-2; possibly TRBD1 for D (6 bases). Germline CDR1 reads SNHLY; CDR2 reads FYNNEI. CDR3 length: 14 residues. V lost 7 bases and J lost 1, with 10 bases in between. The CDR3 coding sequence is TGTGCCAGCATTAGGGGGAGGAACACCGGGGAGCTGTTTTTT. Protein: CASIRGRNTGELFF.

CDR3 residues: CASSISLASSYNEQFF. CDR3 nucleotides: TGTGCCAGTAGTATTTCACTAGCGAGCTCCTACAATGAGCAGTTCTTC. V gene TRBV19 combines with J gene TRBJ2-1; 7 nucleotides align to TRBD2. The CDR3 loop spans 16 amino acids. Germline V gives CDR1 LNHDA, CDR2 SQIVND (reference sequence). The junction had 5 bases not matched to a gene; V was cut back by 3 bases and J by 0 bases.

The rearrangement uses TRBV15 and TRBJ1-1, with 9 bases fitting TRBD1. From germline, CDR1 is LNHNV and CDR2 YYDKDF (reference sequence). Trimming removed 5 bases from V and 3 bases from J; junction bases left unmatched: 7. The CDR3 has 15 residues. The CDR3 sequence: CATSYGQGIDTEAFF. In DNA, the CDR3 is TGTGCCACCAGCTACGGACAGGGGATAGACACTGAAGCTTTCTTT.

The chain is built from TRBV7-9 and TRBJ1-6, with 10 bases matching TRBD1. The CDR3 sequence is 18 residues long. The trim removed 2 bases at V and 9 bases at J, leaving 13 bases unmatched. The germline V gene encodes CDR1 SEHNR and CDR2 FQNEAQ (reference sequence). CDR3: CASSLSLTGTGVGSPLHF. As DNA, the CDR3 is TGTGCCAGCAGCTTATCCCTGACCGGGACAGGGGTAGGTTCACCCCTCCACTTT.

CDR3 coding DNA: TGTGCCAGCTCACCGCGACAGGGTAGCACAGATACGCAGTATTTT. This sequence encodes CASSPRQGSTDTQYF. The chain links TRBV18 to TRBJ2-3, with 7 bases aligning to TRBD1. With V trimmed by 3 bases and J by 0 bases, 3 bases remained unmatched. The CDR3 is 15 residues long. Germline V gene sequence: CDR1 KGHSH, CDR2 LQKENI.

The rearrangement joins TRBV28 to TRBJ1-5; D is unclear. Trimming pared 6 bases from V and 0 bases from J, leaving 18 bases between. Per germline, CDR1 MDHEN and CDR2 SYDVKM. This CDR3 has 17 residues. CDR3 nucleotide sequence: TGTGCCAGCAGCCCGGCCCAGATTTTAAATAGCAATCAGCCCCAGCATTTT. Translation: CASSPAQILNSNQPQHF. The full variable domain, in which reference TRBV28 and TRBJ1-5 provide the parts outside the CDR3, is DVKVTQSSRYLVKRTGEKVFLECVQDMDHENMFWYRQDPGLGLRLIYFSYDVKMKEKGDIPEGYSVSREKKERFSLILESASTNQTSMYLCASSPAQILNSNQPQHFGDGTRLSIL.

This clone came up once. The chain joins TRBV6-5 to TRBJ2-1; TRBD1 might be the D (6 bases). Germline CDR1 and CDR2: MNHEY and SVGAGI. The CDR3 spans 15 residues. V was trimmed by 5 bases and J by 2 bases, leaving 13 bases between them. The CDR3 sequence: CASSPRPGAYNEQFF. The CDR3, as DNA: TGTGCCAGCAGTCCCCGCCCAGGGGCCTACAATGAGCAGTTCTTC.

The rearrangement joins TRBV5-4 to TRBJ2-3; 11 bases are shared with TRBD2. The V and J ends lost 2 bases and 4 bases, in that order; junction bases with no gene match: 6. The CDR3 spans 16 residues. CDR1 and CDR2 (germline): SGHNT, YYREEE (reference sequence). CDR3 region: CASSFGGLAAPDTQYF. CDR3 in DNA: TGTGCCAGCAGCTTTGGGGGACTAGCGGCCCCAGATACGCAGTATTTT.

The chain employs TRBV27 and TRBJ1-2; 7 bases fit TRBD1. Germline V CDR1 and CDR2: MNHEY, SMNVEV (reference sequence). The CDR3 has 14 residues. The trim removed 3 bases at V and 6 bases at J, leaving 7 bases unmatched. DNA for the CDR3: TGTGCCAGCAGTTTCCTAGGGACAGTTAATGGCTACACCTTC. It codes for CASSFLGTVNGYTF.

The rearrangement uses TRBV11-2 and TRBJ2-7; 7 bases map to TRBD1. CDR1 SGHAT and CDR2 FQNNGV come from the germline V gene. The CDR3 is 14 amino acids. Losses at the gene ends were 4 bases for V and 2 bases for J; bases not matched to a gene: 5. The CDR3 region is CASSSGGPTYEQYF. Written as DNA, the CDR3 is TGTGCCAGCAGCTCAGGGGGACCCACCTACGAGCAGTACTTC.

V gene TRBV28 combines with J gene TRBJ2-7; D remains ambiguous. The CDR3 is made up of 12 amino acids. The germline V gene encodes CDR1 MDHEN and CDR2 SYDVKM. V was cut by 2 bases and J by 4 bases, with 6 bases left in between. CDR3 loop: CASSLPDYEQYF. CDR3 nucleotides: TGTGCCAGCAGTTTACCAGATTACGAGCAGTACTTC.

The J gene is TRBJ1-2, the V gene TRBV6-1; D ambiguous. Deletions cut 3 bases from V and 0 bases from J, with 14 bases between. Germline V gene sequence: CDR1 MNHNS, CDR2 SASEGT. The CDR3 runs 16 residues. CDR3 loop: CASSDPGRRANYGYTF. The CDR3 nucleotides read TGTGCCAGCAGTGACCCCGGGAGGAGAGCTAACTATGGCTACACCTTC.

The rearrangement joins TRBV11-2 to TRBJ2-7; TRBD1 matches at 8 bases. CDR1 and CDR2 from the germline V gene are SGHAT and FQNNGV. The J segment lost 3 bases and the V segment lost 6 bases, leaving 10 bases of the junction unmatched. The CDR3 consists of 15 residues. CDR3 residues: CASSSGRGPGYEQYF. The CDR3, as DNA: TGTGCCAGCAGTTCGGGCAGGGGGCCAGGCTACGAGCAGTACTTC. Complete variable domain (other parts from reference TRBV11-2 and TRBJ2-7): EAGVAQSPRYKIIEKRQSVAFWCNPISGHATLYWYQQILGQGPKLLIQFQNNGVVDDSQLPKDRFSAERLKGVDSTLKIQPAKLEDSAVYLCASSSGRGPGYEQYFGPGTRLTVT.